This T cell receptor (beta chain) originates from a study of CD8 T cells in ankylosing spondylitis. Study observations and caveats: A motif of under 10 highly homologous TCR beta variants was seen as apparently characteristic of ankylosing spondylitis blood.

CDR1 DFQATT and CDR2 SNEGSKA come from the germline V gene (reference sequence). There are 15 residues in the CDR3. J was trimmed by 7 bases and V by 5 bases; bases with no gene match: 12. This clonotype was detected ten times or more. Its antigen is undetermined. One entry per CDR3 protein results from TCRdb running MiXCR on the 5' RACE reads. The table shows about 800,000 distinct CDR3 sequences, with around 11% occurring only once. The V gene is TRBV20-1, the J gene TRBJ2-1, with 9 bases fitting TRBD2. Sequenced sample: blood, either unsorted or a sorted T cell fraction (not recorded which). The origin of this receptor is a male donor with ankylosing spondylitis. The CDR3 DNA reads as TGCAGTGCTCTTCCTGGGACTAGCAGTAGAAATGAGCAGTTCTTC. This codes for CSALPGTSSRNEQFF.